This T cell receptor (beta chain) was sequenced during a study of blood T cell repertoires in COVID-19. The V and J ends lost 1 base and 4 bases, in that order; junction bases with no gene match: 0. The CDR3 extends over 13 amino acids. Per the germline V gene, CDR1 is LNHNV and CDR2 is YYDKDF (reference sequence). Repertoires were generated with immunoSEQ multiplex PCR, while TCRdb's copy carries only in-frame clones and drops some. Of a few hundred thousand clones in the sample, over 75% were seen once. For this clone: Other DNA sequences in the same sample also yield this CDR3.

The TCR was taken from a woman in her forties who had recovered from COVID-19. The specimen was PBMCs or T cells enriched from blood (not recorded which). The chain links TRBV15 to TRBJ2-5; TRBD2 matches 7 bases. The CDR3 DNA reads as TGTGCCACCAGCAGAGGGGGGGGAGAGACCCAGTACTTC. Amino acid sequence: CATSRGGGETQYF. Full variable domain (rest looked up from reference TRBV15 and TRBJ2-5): DAMVIQNPRYQVTQFGKPVTLSCSQTLNHNVMYWYQQKSSQAPKLLFHYYDKDFNNEADTPDNFQSRRPNTSFCFLDIRSPGLGDTAMYLCATSRGGGETQYFGPGTRLLVL.